A selection of T cell receptor beta chains follows, all from one sample in a study of cytomegalovirus exposure and HLA in healthy donors. Repertoires were generated with immunoSEQ multiplex PCR, while TCRdb's copy carries only in-frame clones and drops some. This sample has approximately 54,000 clones, with roughly nine tenths found just once. The sequenced sample was PBMCs. Every receptor here comes from a woman in her late teens or twenties in good health and CMV-seropositive. Each CDR3 is given with its conserved first and last residue. The D gene is left open where the match is weak. A row's size may be missing; if present it is once, few, many or a size class.

D: TRBD1; J: TRBJ2-7; V: TRBV15; size: -; DNA: TGTGCCACCAGCAGACAAGTGAGGGGGCGCGGTAACGAGCAGTACTTC; CDR3: CATSRQVRGRGNEQYF
D: TRBD1; J: TRBJ1-2; V: TRBV11-1; size: few; DNA: TGTGCCAGCAGCTTAGAGGGACAGGGGAATTATGGCTACACCTTC; CDR3: CASSLEGQGNYGYTF
D: TRBD1; J: TRBJ2-5; V: TRBV5-1; size: -; DNA: TGCGCCAGCAGCCATGGACAGGGTACAGAGACCCAGTACTTC; CDR3: CASSHGQGTETQYF
D: -; J: TRBJ2-1; V: TRBV6-5; size: -; DNA: TGTGCCAGCAGTTACTCGGGGGGGCCCTTCAATGAGCAGTTCTTC; CDR3: CASSYSGGPFNEQFF
D: -; J: TRBJ2-3; V: TRBV2; size: -; DNA: TGTGCCAGCACCCCAATGACAGGAGATACGCAGTATTTT; CDR3: CASTPMTGDTQYF
D: TRBD2; J: TRBJ2-5; V: TRBV9; size: -; DNA: TGTGCCAGCAGCGTAGAATCGGGGGGGACTCAAGAGACCCAGTACTTC; CDR3: CASSVESGGTQETQYF
D: TRBD1; J: TRBJ1-1; V: TRBV15; size: -; DNA: TGTGCCACCAGCATACGACAGGGAATGGAAGGCACTGAAGCTTTCTTT; CDR3: CATSIRQGMEGTEAFF
D: -; J: TRBJ1-6; V: TRBV5-1; size: -; DNA: TGCGCCAGCAGCTCCGAACTCCGGGAGAATAATTCACCCCTCCACTTT; CDR3: CASSSELRENNSPLHF
D: TRBD2; J: TRBJ2-3; V: TRBV7-2; size: few; DNA: TGTGCCAGCAGCCGGGGACTAGCGGGGGTTCCTAGCACAGATACGCAGTATTTT; CDR3: CASSRGLAGVPSTDTQYF
D: -; J: TRBJ2-5; V: TRBV27; size: -; DNA: TGTGCCAGCAGTTTGTTCCGCGGAGAGACCCAGTACTTC; CDR3: CASSLFRGETQYF
D: -; J: TRBJ1-2; V: TRBV5-1; size: -; DNA: TGCGCCAGCAGCCCAGGAAACATATATGGCTACACCTTC; CDR3: CASSPGNIYGYTF
D: TRBD1; J: TRBJ2-7; V: TRBV2; size: -; DNA: TGTGCCAGCAGCCAGGCAGGGGGAGTCGGCGAGCAGTACTTC; CDR3: CASSQAGGVGEQYF
D: TRBD2; J: TRBJ2-2; V: TRBV7-9; size: once; DNA: TGTGCCAGCAGGGGACTAGCGGGGCACGCCGGGGAGCTGTTTTTT; CDR3: CASRGLAGHAGELFF
D: -; J: TRBJ1-6; V: TRBV9; size: -; DNA: TGTGCCAGCAGCGTAGGTTTGACAGGCCCTAATTCACCCCTCCACTTT; CDR3: CASSVGLTGPNSPLHF
D: TRBD2; J: TRBJ2-1; V: TRBV9; size: -; DNA: TGTGCCAGCAGCGTTTCGGCGGGGGGTTACAATGAGCAGTTCTTC; CDR3: CASSVSAGGYNEQFF
D: TRBD1; J: TRBJ1-5; V: TRBV28; size: once; DNA: TGTGCCAGCAGTTTAGTAGGGGGCGCCCAGCCCCAGCATTTT; CDR3: CASSLVGGAQPQHF
D: -; J: TRBJ2-2; V: TRBV1; size: -; DNA: TGCACCAGCAGCCACAGAAAGCGGGGGGAACACCGGGGAGCTGTTTTT; CDR3: CTSSHRKRGEHRGAVF
D: -; J: TRBJ2-3; V: TRBV5-4; size: -; DNA: TGTGCCAGCAGCTCAACACTAGCAGATACGCAGTATTTT; CDR3: CASSSTLADTQYF
D: TRBD1; J: TRBJ2-7; V: TRBV7-2; size: once; DNA: TGTGCCAGCAGCTTAAGGGACAGACCCTACGAGCAGTACTTC; CDR3: CASSLRDRPYEQYF
D: TRBD1; J: TRBJ1-5; V: TRBV19; size: -; DNA: TGTGCCAGTAGATTTGACAGGGAAGATCAGCCCCAGCATTTT; CDR3: CASRFDREDQPQHF
D: -; J: TRBJ2-7; V: TRBV15; size: -; DNA: TGTGCCACCAGCAGAGATCGAGGATACGAGCAGTACTTC; CDR3: CATSRDRGYEQYF
D: TRBD1; J: TRBJ1-1; V: TRBV5-1; size: few; DNA: TGCGCCAGCAGCGCCGGACAGGGAAGGGACACTGAAGCTTTCTTT; CDR3: CASSAGQGRDTEAFF
D: -; J: TRBJ2-1; V: TRBV7-3; size: once; DNA: TGTGCCAGCAGCATTCTCCAGGGCGTCAATGAGCAGTTCTTC; CDR3: CASSILQGVNEQFF
D: TRBD1; J: TRBJ1-3; V: TRBV28; size: -; DNA: TGTGCCAGCAGTCCCGGGACAGTCCGCTCTGGAAACACCATATATTTT; CDR3: CASSPGTVRSGNTIYF
D: -; J: TRBJ1-2; V: TRBV15; size: -; DNA: TGTGCCACCAGCAGAGATCTTCAGGGGCGCAACTATGGCTACACCTTC; CDR3: CATSRDLQGRNYGYTF
D: -; J: TRBJ1-6; V: TRBV2; size: -; DNA: TGTGCCAGCAGTGAAGGATTCGCGAATTCACCCCTCCACTTT; CDR3: CASSEGFANSPLHF
D: TRBD1; J: TRBJ1-4; V: TRBV7-9; size: -; DNA: TGTGCCAGCAGTCTCGGACAGGGAGATGAAAAACTGTTTTTT; CDR3: CASSLGQGDEKLFF
D: TRBD1; J: TRBJ2-3; V: TRBV5-1; size: -; DNA: TGCGCCAGCAGCTGGGGGGACAGGGGGCGTACAGATACGCAGTATTTT; CDR3: CASSWGDRGRTDTQYF
D: TRBD1; J: TRBJ2-7; V: TRBV19; size: once; DNA: TGTGCCAGTAGTGGGAGGACAGGGGAATTAGTCTACGAGCAGTACTTC; CDR3: CASSGRTGELVYEQYF
D: TRBD1; J: TRBJ2-7; V: TRBV27; size: -; DNA: TGTGCCAGCAGTCTCGGGACAGAGACCTACGAGCAGTACTTC; CDR3: CASSLGTETYEQYF
D: TRBD1; J: TRBJ2-5; V: TRBV7-3; size: -; DNA: TGTGCCAGCAGCTTAGCCGGGACAGTCCAAGAGACCCAGTACTTC; CDR3: CASSLAGTVQETQYF
D: -; J: TRBJ1-5; V: TRBV6-1; size: -; DNA: TGTGCCAGCGCCGGACTGAATAATCAGCCCCAGCATTTT; CDR3: CASAGLNNQPQHF
D: -; J: TRBJ2-3; V: TRBV5-1; size: once; DNA: TGCGCCAGCAGCCAAGACGGGTACAGCACAGATACGCAGTATTTT; CDR3: CASSQDGYSTDTQYF
D: -; J: TRBJ2-5; V: TRBV30; size: -; DNA: TGTGCCTGGAGGAGGGTCCGGGGTAAAGAGACCCAGTACTTC; CDR3: CAWRRVRGKETQYF
D: TRBD1; J: TRBJ2-1; V: TRBV6-1; size: once; DNA: TGTGCCAGCAGTGAAGAGGGGGCCGGCGAGCAGTTCTTC; CDR3: CASSEEGAGEQFF
D: TRBD1; J: TRBJ2-2; V: TRBV6-1; size: -; DNA: TGTGCCAGCAGTGAACAGGGGGCAATCAATACCGGGGAGCTGTTTTTT; CDR3: CASSEQGAINTGELFF
D: TRBD2; J: TRBJ2-1; V: TRBV25-1; size: -; DNA: TGTGCCAGCAGCCCGAGCGGGGGGGGCTACAATGAGCAGTTCTTC; CDR3: CASSPSGGGYNEQFF
D: -; J: TRBJ2-7; V: TRBV27; size: once; DNA: TGTGCCAGCAGTTTACAGGGCTTCACCTACGAGCAGTACTTC; CDR3: CASSLQGFTYEQYF
D: -; J: TRBJ1-5; V: TRBV28; size: -; DNA: TGTGCCAGCAGTTTATGGAGCCCCGGGACACATAGCAATCAGCCCCAGCATTTT; CDR3: CASSLWSPGTHSNQPQHF
D: -; J: TRBJ2-1; V: TRBV7-3; size: -; DNA: TGTGCCAGCAGCTTAGACCAGGGCTCCTACAATGAGCAGTTCTTC; CDR3: CASSLDQGSYNEQFF
D: TRBD2; J: TRBJ2-3; V: TRBV4-1; size: -; DNA: TGCGCCAGCAGCCAAGTGACTAGCGGCATCACAGATACGCAGTATTTT; CDR3: CASSQVTSGITDTQYF
D: -; J: TRBJ1-2; V: TRBV5-1; size: -; DNA: TGCGCCAGCAGCCCACAGGGAAGTCTGACTTGGGAAAACTATGGCTACACCTTC; CDR3: CASSPQGSLTWENYGYTF
D: TRBD1; J: TRBJ1-2; V: TRBV28; size: -; DNA: TGTGCCAGCAGCCCCCCACAGACAGGGAGTGACTTC; CDR3: CASSPPQTGSDF
D: -; J: TRBJ2-7; V: TRBV11-2; size: -; DNA: TGTGCCAGCAGCTTCGAGGACAACTACGAGCAGTACTTC; CDR3: CASSFEDNYEQYF
D: TRBD1; J: TRBJ2-3; V: TRBV6-4; size: -; DNA: TGTGCCAGCAGTGTCACGGGACAGGTGGCAGATACGCAGTATTTT; CDR3: CASSVTGQVADTQYF
D: -; J: TRBJ2-5; V: TRBV28; size: -; DNA: TGTGCCAGCAGTTTACGCGGAGGGCGAGAGACCCAGTACTTC; CDR3: CASSLRGGRETQYF
D: TRBD1; J: TRBJ2-7; V: TRBV6-5; size: -; DNA: TGTGCCAGCGCATCCGGGACAGGGGGTCTCCGGGAGTACTTC; CDR3: CASASGTGGLREYF
D: -; J: TRBJ1-1; V: TRBV20-1; size: -; DNA: TGCAGTGCTAGAAACTCCCCCATCCTCTTT; CDR3: CSARNSPILF
D: -; J: TRBJ2-5; V: TRBV5-8; size: -; DNA: TGTGCCAGCAGCTTGCTCAGACAAGAGACCCAGTACTTC; CDR3: CASSLLRQETQYF
D: -; J: TRBJ1-6; V: TRBV25-1; size: few; DNA: TGTGCCAGCAGTGAAGTAGGGGATAGTTCACCCCTCCACTTT; CDR3: CASSEVGDSSPLHF
D: -; J: TRBJ2-5; V: TRBV18; size: -; DNA: TGTGCCAGCTCACCTAACGCGGGGGCTTACCAAGAGACCCAGTACTTC; CDR3: CASSPNAGAYQETQYF
D: -; J: TRBJ1-2; V: TRBV6-1; size: -; DNA: TGTGCCAGCAGTGGGACAGTGGACTATGGCTACACCTTC; CDR3: CASSGTVDYGYTF
D: TRBD2; J: TRBJ2-2; V: TRBV7-9; size: -; DNA: TGTGCCAGCAGCCCCCCTCGCGACAGCGGGGGGGGCACCGGGGAGCTGTTTTTT; CDR3: CASSPPRDSGGGTGELFF
D: TRBD1; J: TRBJ1-1; V: TRBV9; size: -; DNA: TGTGCCAGCAGCCTAGGACAGGGTTTAATTGGGAACACTGAAGCTTTCTTT; CDR3: CASSLGQGLIGNTEAFF
D: -; J: TRBJ2-7; V: TRBV7-9; size: -; DNA: TGTGCCAGCAGCTTAGGGCAGGTGGGCTACGAGCAGTACTTC; CDR3: CASSLGQVGYEQYF
D: -; J: TRBJ1-3; V: TRBV10-3; size: -; DNA: TGTGCCATCAGGCTAGCGGGGGAATACACCATATATTTT; CDR3: CAIRLAGEYTIYF
D: -; J: TRBJ1-1; V: TRBV13; size: -; DNA: TGTGCCAGCAGCTCCCAGACAGGGAACACTGAAGCTTTCTTT; CDR3: CASSSQTGNTEAFF